This paragraph reports one T cell receptor beta chain. Antigen specificity is unknown. The sample comes from a study of T cell responses to AZD1222 COVID-19 vaccine. Study in general: Some second doses came at about 4 weeks and others at about 12 weeks; these were pooled. Broader study findings: White British ancestry dominated among donors, who included more females, and clonal diversity was possibly underestimated. Following two doses of AZD1222, Spike-specific TCR breadth and depth rose.

The V segment lost 4 bases and the J segment 0 bases; nucleotides outside the gene matches: 11. Germline loops: CDR1 SGHDT, CDR2 YYEEEE. This CDR3 is 18 amino acids long. This table comes from immunoSEQ multiplex PCR, and its TCRdb copy is limited to in-frame clones, with some not included. The table records some 120,000 clones, about 88% of them present only once. The chain uses TRBV5-6 and TRBJ1-5, with 9 bases lining up with TRBD1. This TCR came from an adult in good health. The sequencing used peripheral blood, collected on day 0 of AZD1222 vaccination. Written as DNA, the CDR3 is TGTGCCAGCAGCCGTACCGGGACAGGGACTTATAGCAATCAGCCCCAGCATTTT. Translated: CASSRTGTGTYSNQPQHF.